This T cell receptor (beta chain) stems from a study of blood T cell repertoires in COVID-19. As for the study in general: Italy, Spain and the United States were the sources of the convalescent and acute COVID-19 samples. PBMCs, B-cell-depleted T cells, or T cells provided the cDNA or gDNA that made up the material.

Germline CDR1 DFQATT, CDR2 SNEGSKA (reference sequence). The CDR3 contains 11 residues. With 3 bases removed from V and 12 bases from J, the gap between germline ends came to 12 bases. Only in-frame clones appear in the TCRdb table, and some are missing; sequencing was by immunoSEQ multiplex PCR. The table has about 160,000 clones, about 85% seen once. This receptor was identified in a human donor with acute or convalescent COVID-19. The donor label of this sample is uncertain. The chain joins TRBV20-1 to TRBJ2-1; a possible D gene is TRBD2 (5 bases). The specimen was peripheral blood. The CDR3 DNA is TGCAGTGCTAGTCCCCGAGGGCTGCAGTTCTTC. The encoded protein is CSASPRGLQFF.